This TCR beta chain derives from a study of beta chain features in type 1 diabetes listed by TCRdb under 2018. With regard to the full study: Mean age, gender distribution, total cell number and subset yield did not differ between patients and healthy donors. Across all samples, around 100 million sorted cells were examined, and cell number per subset correlated strongly with RNA yield. In the study, recently diagnosed type 1 diabetes patients and matched healthy donors were compared on the TCRB repertoires of their sorted circulating CD4+ T cell subsets. Regulatory and stem cell-like memory subsets were obtained from only 8 patients and about 8 healthy donors, while naive and central memory subsets were obtained from all 28 donors. Broad study findings and their caveats: Because small numbers of individuals were included in the HLA sub-analyses, any influence of HLA type on TCRB rearrangement was left unresolved. In all four CD4+ subsets, TCRB CDR3 length was moderately but significantly shorter in type 1 diabetes patients. Naive, central memory and regulatory TCRB repertoires appeared to be more alike among patients than among healthy donors. Because cDNA rather than genomic DNA was sequenced, highly expressing activated cells could have been over-represented, although no difference in activation and CD3 levels was found between groups. At VDJ recombination sites, patients with type 1 diabetes made fewer insertions and deleted more nucleotides, a pattern implying thymic rearrangement abnormalities. Shorter templates might have been favored by PCR, but patient and control samples were amplified and corrected together, so both groups would have been affected equally by any skew.

All of the isolated RNA was reverse transcribed with the High Capacity cDNA Reverse Transcription Kit, so expressed TCRB transcripts were sequenced. Naive, central memory and regulatory T cell samples underwent deep immunoSEQ sequencing, averaging about 3.3 million total reads per sample. Sorted cells were lysed in RLT buffer and RNA was extracted with DNase-treated RNeasy Micro or Mini kits, depending on cell number. Each cell subset was processed separately to prevent cross-contamination, with patient and healthy donor samples processed together. Using the immunoSEQ multiplex PCR, TCRB sequences were amplified from cDNA into 87-bp fragments spanning the CDR3 region. The amplicons were sequenced using the Illumina HiSeq platform. On the authors' methods: Synthetic template baselines were used to correct PCR bias computationally, reads within Hamming distance 2 were collapsed, and singletons that could not be merged were discarded. By aligning reads against IMGT, V, D and J genes, CDR3 length, and insertions or deletions at six rearrangement sites were assigned. Within each subset, clonotype counts were normalized to sorted cell number, and only after that were true diversity and Gini coefficients computed with the tcR R package. The overlap coefficient, calculated on TCRB nucleotide sequences, was used to quantify repertoire sharing. Out-of-frame TCRB sequences from naive cells were analyzed to stand in for the pre-selection repertoire. The clones in this table, taken by TCRdb from immuneACCESS, are in-frame only. Not every clone is retained; where verified, under half of the shortfall comes from an unresolved V gene, and the cause of the rest is unknown. The V and J calls and clone size come from that table; D and trimming were worked out from the DNA. The sample yields roughly 330,000 clones; about 13% were counted once. Of the sample, nearly 0.015% falls within the top ten clones.

A single peripheral blood draw of around 100 mL on average was collected from each donor into heparinised tubes. Using a panel that included CD45RO, CCR7, CD25, CD127, CD95 and CD27, naive, central memory, regulatory and stem cell-like memory CD4+ T cells were sorted on a BD FACSAria II. Purity was above 95% for every sorted population. PBMCs were isolated immediately by Lymphoprep density gradient centrifugation and stained directly without culture. So that batch effects would be minimized, each experiment stained and sorted samples in pairs, pairing one healthy donor with one patient. The CDR3 numbers 15 residues from cysteine through phenylalanine. CDR3 DNA is the only sequence kept; it has 45 bases, read in frame from the first base. According to the germline V gene, CDR1 reads SGHAT and CDR2 reads FQNNGV. V gives up 3 bases and J gives up 7 bases, and the segment between their germline ends measures 16 bases.

This clone showed up just a few times. The antigen it recognizes is unknown. It has no much larger one-base neighbor in the sample; base qualities were not kept. The clonotype originates from a woman between 18 and 29 years old with type 1 diabetes. The sample was naive CD4+ T cells from blood. The sample's cell subset or site, from its label and the paper: true naive CD4+ T cells. The chain joins TRBV11-2 to TRBJ1-5; matching of 5 bases hints at TRBD1 as the D gene. The CDR3 in this case is CASSLTAGPVQPQHF. The nucleotide sequence is given as TGTGCCAGCAGCTTGACGGCAGGGCCGGTCCAGCCCCAGCATTTT.